This TCR beta chain was retrieved from a study of shared clonotypes between healthy human individuals. This CDR3 is built from 13 residues. V was cut by 2 bases and J by 8 bases, with 10 bases left in between. CDR1 MNHEY and CDR2 SMNVEV come from the germline V gene (reference sequence). Repertoires were generated with immunoSEQ multiplex PCR, while TCRdb's copy carries only in-frame clones and drops some. The sample carries about 2,200,000 clones, roughly 91% recorded once. Naive CD8 cells, CD45RO-negative and positively selected for CCR7, excluded terminally differentiated effector memory CD45RA+ cells.

The receptor's source is a man aged 18-30 years in good health. Some clones in this sample may be carry-over from other donors' samples. The rearrangement uses TRBV27 and TRBJ2-1; D is unclear. Material: naive CD8+ T cells from PBMCs. This chain's CDR3 is CASSLLPEDEQFF. DNA for the CDR3: TGTGCCAGCAGTTTACTCCCAGAGGATGAGCAGTTCTTC.